The rows below give T cell receptor beta chains drawn from one sample of a study of T-cell memory formation after mild COVID-19. TCRdb passed the 5' RACE reads through MiXCR, listing each CDR3 protein once. The repertoire has approximately 440,000 distinct CDR3 sequences, over 15% of them found once; the top ten carry about 8.8%. Sequencing used PBMCs or a T cell subset sorted from them (not recorded which). Receptor source: an adult woman who had mild COVID-19 (a few samples of this study predate the infection). Cell type and time point are not known. Both conserved end residues are part of each CDR3. The D gene is left open where the match is weak. Clone size is given for some rows only: seen once, a few or many times, or a class if the clone is expanded.

NA	NA	TRBV29-1	TRBJ2-1	CSVERGGQSRGDEQFF	TGCAGCGTTGAGAGGGGTGGGCAGTCCAGGGGGGATGAGCAGTTCTTC
many	NA	TRBV7-2	TRBJ2-3	CASSLVLADTQYF	TGTGCCAGCAGCTTAGTCCTCGCAGATACGCAGTATTTT
NA	NA	TRBV19	TRBJ2-6	CASSFQPGANVLTF	TGTGCCAGTAGTTTTCAACCTGGGGCCAACGTCCTGACTTTC
few	TRBD1	TRBV20-1	TRBJ2-7	CSARDTRTGSYEQYF	TGCAGTGCTAGAGATACGAGGACAGGTTCCTACGAGCAGTACTTC
NA	NA	TRBV6-5	TRBJ1-5	CASSYHGSNQPQHF	TGTGCCAGCAGTTACCATGGATCTAATCAGCCCCAGCATTTT
NA	TRBD1	TRBV20-1	TRBJ2-6	CSARPGQSSGANVLTF	TGCAGTGCGCGACCGGGACAGAGCTCTGGGGCCAACGTCCTGACTTTC
NA	TRBD1	TRBV25-1	TRBJ1-1	CASSDRTGGRAEAFF	TGTGCCAGCAGTGACAGGACAGGGGGCAGAGCTGAAGCTTTCTTT
NA	NA	TRBV27	TRBJ2-1	CASTPIGIGDNEQFF	TGTGCCAGCACCCCTATAGGGATCGGAGACAATGAGCAGTTCTTC
NA	NA	TRBV15	TRBJ2-6	CATPSSGANVLTF	TGTGCCACCCCTAGCTCTGGGGCCAACGTCCTGACTTTC
NA	TRBD2	TRBV3-1	TRBJ2-1	CASRRNSGGYNEQFF	TGTGCCAGCAGGAGAAATAGCGGGGGCTACAATGAGCAGTTCTTC
NA	NA	TRBV6-4	TRBJ2-7	CASSDSAPSPYEQYF	TGTGCCAGCAGTGACTCGGCTCCCTCCCCCTACGAGCAGTACTTC
NA	NA	TRBV11-2	TRBJ1-2	CASSSEGDGYTF	TGTGCCAGCAGCTCGGAGGGAGATGGCTACACCTTC
NA	TRBD1	TRBV7-9	TRBJ2-5	CASSSSPGGQVYVRETQYF	TGTGCCAGCAGCTCGTCCCCCGGGGGACAGGTCTATGTCCGAGAGACCCAGTACTTC
NA	NA	TRBV3-1	TRBJ1-2	CASSPDTDYGYTF	TGTGCCAGCAGTCCCGACACAGACTATGGCTACACCTTC
few	TRBD1	TRBV20-1	TRBJ2-7	CSGHQTGSRHEQYF	TGCAGTGGGCACCAGACAGGGTCAAGGCACGAGCAGTACTTC
few	NA	TRBV12-3/TRBV12-4	TRBJ2-7	CASSSGDMRYF	TGTGCCAGCAGTTCTGGGGATATGCGGTACTTC
few	NA	TRBV11-2	TRBJ2-2	CASTQTFGQWDTGELFF	TGTGCCAGCACCCAGACCTTTGGACAGTGGGACACCGGGGAGCTGTTTTTT
few	TRBD1	TRBV7-8	TRBJ2-3	CASSIRQGGTDTQYF	TGTGCCAGCAGCATAAGACAGGGGGGCACAGATACGCAGTATTTT
NA	NA	TRBV20-1	TRBJ1-2	CSAQQGWGGYTF	TGCAGTGCGCAACAGGGATGGGGTGGCTACACCTTC
NA	TRBD2	TRBV20-1	TRBJ2-3	CSARSGTSGPTDTQYF	TGCAGTGCTAGATCCGGGACTAGCGGTCCTACAGATACGCAGTATTTT
few	NA	TRBV5-1	TRBJ2-5	CASSIGGTPQETQYF	TGCGCCAGCAGTATCGGAGGGACACCACAAGAGACCCAGTACTTC
few	NA	TRBV19	TRBJ2-1	CASSRGSREQFF	TGTGCCAGTAGTAGGGGCAGCCGCGAGCAGTTCTTC
NA	NA	TRBV9	TRBJ2-1	CASSGGGAAYNEQFF	TGTGCCAGCAGCGGAGGAGGGGCAGCCTACAATGAGCAGTTCTTC
NA	NA	TRBV9	TRBJ2-2	CASSDLAQLNTGELFF	TGTGCCAGCAGCGATCTAGCCCAACTCAACACCGGGGAGCTGTTTTTT
few	NA	TRBV3-1	TRBJ2-5	CASSQERQAGLETQYF	TGTGCCAGCAGCCAAGAACGACAGGCCGGGCTAGAGACCCAGTACTTC
many	NA	TRBV12-3/TRBV12-4	TRBJ1-3	CASSLGGAGNTIYF	TGTGCCAGCAGTTTAGGAGGTGCTGGAAACACCATATATTTT
NA	NA	TRBV7-9	TRBJ1-5	CASAWGANQPQHF	TGTGCCAGCGCGTGGGGGGCCAATCAGCCCCAGCATTTT
few	TRBD2	TRBV4-2	TRBJ2-7	CASSQAGLAGDEQYF	TGTGCCAGCAGCCAAGCGGGACTAGCGGGAGACGAGCAGTACTTC
few	NA	TRBV7-8	TRBJ1-5	CASSFQGVGRGQPQHF	TGTGCCAGCAGCTTCCAAGGAGTGGGCAGGGGACAGCCCCAGCATTTT
NA	TRBD1	TRBV12-3/TRBV12-4	TRBJ2-7	CASSPPWDRGNYEQYF	TGTGCCAGCAGCCCCCCGTGGGACAGGGGGAACTACGAGCAGTACTTC
few	TRBD2	TRBV5-6	TRBJ2-5	CASSLAGPIAGQETQYF	TGTGCCAGCAGCTTGGCCGGACCGATAGCGGGCCAAGAGACCCAGTACTTC
few	NA	TRBV30	TRBJ2-2	CAWSPGGIRGELFF	TGTGCCTGGAGTCCAGGAGGGATCCGCGGGGAGCTGTTTTTT
NA	TRBD1	TRBV27	TRBJ1-5	CASRETGGSNQPQHF	TGTGCCAGCAGGGAGACAGGGGGTAGCAATCAGCCCCAGCATTTT
few	TRBD1	TRBV14	TRBJ1-1	CASSQRTGTNTEAFF	TGTGCCAGCAGCCAACGGACAGGGACGAACACTGAAGCTTTCTTT
NA	TRBD1	TRBV5-1	TRBJ2-3	CASSLEGPGGSDTQYF	TGCGCCAGCAGCTTGGAGGGTCCAGGGGGCTCAGATACGCAGTATTTT
few	NA	TRBV6-5	TRBJ1-1	CASSTAGEENTEAFF	TGTGCCAGCAGCACGGCAGGGGAGGAGAACACTGAAGCTTTCTTT
few	NA	TRBV6-5	TRBJ1-2	CASSSRDHNYGYTF	TGTGCCAGCAGTTCGAGGGACCATAACTATGGCTACACCTTC
many	TRBD2	TRBV5-1	TRBJ2-7	CASSSRSGSNEQYF	TGCGCCAGCAGCTCGCGGAGCGGGAGTAACGAGCAGTACTTC
NA	NA	TRBV5-1	TRBJ2-3	CASSPRGDPPDTQYF	TGCGCCAGCAGCCCACGGGGTGATCCCCCAGATACGCAGTATTTT
few	TRBD1	TRBV12-3/TRBV12-4	TRBJ1-1	CASSSPGTANTEAFF	TGTGCCAGCAGTTCCCCCGGGACAGCGAACACTGAAGCTTTCTTT
many	NA	TRBV6-5	TRBJ2-1	CASKLNNEQFF	TGTGCCAGCAAACTAAACAATGAGCAGTTCTTC
few	TRBD1	TRBV12-3/TRBV12-4	TRBJ2-3	CASSGTADTQYF	TGTGCCAGCAGTGGGACAGCTGATACGCAGTATTTT
NA	NA	TRBV20-1	TRBJ2-5	CSARDPAAQETQYF	TGCAGTGCTAGAGATCCGGCAGCCCAAGAGACCCAGTACTTC
NA	TRBD2	TRBV5-1	TRBJ2-1	CASLEVSGSRNEQFF	TGCGCCAGCCTAGAGGTTAGCGGGAGTCGCAATGAGCAGTTCTTC
few	NA	TRBV7-2	TRBJ1-1	CASSFLPAGMNTEAFF	TGTGCCAGCAGCTTTCTCCCTGCAGGTATGAACACTGAAGCTTTCTTT
NA	NA	TRBV5-1	TRBJ2-3	CASSLAKIAGGLTDTQYF	TGCGCCAGCAGCTTGGCCAAGATAGCAGGGGGGCTCACAGATACGCAGTATTTT
NA	NA	TRBV15	TRBJ2-7	CATSRDPGAIDEQYF	TGTGCCACCAGCAGAGATCCGGGGGCCATCGACGAGCAGTACTTC
few	NA	TRBV9	TRBJ2-2	CASSVGSGSNTGELFF	TGTGCCAGCAGCGTAGGGTCAGGGTCGAACACCGGGGAGCTGTTTTTT
NA	TRBD1	TRBV12-3/TRBV12-4	TRBJ1-6	CASSLDRGGGSPLHF	TGTGCCAGCAGTTTGGACAGGGGAGGTGGTTCACCCCTCCACTTT
NA	TRBD1	TRBV3-1	TRBJ1-2	CASSPSGTGDYGYTF	TGTGCCAGCAGCCCGTCCGGGACAGGAGACTATGGCTACACCTTC
few	NA	TRBV11-1	TRBJ2-1	CASRTPGHPYEQFF	TGTGCCAGCAGAACTCCGGGCCATCCCTATGAGCAGTTCTTC